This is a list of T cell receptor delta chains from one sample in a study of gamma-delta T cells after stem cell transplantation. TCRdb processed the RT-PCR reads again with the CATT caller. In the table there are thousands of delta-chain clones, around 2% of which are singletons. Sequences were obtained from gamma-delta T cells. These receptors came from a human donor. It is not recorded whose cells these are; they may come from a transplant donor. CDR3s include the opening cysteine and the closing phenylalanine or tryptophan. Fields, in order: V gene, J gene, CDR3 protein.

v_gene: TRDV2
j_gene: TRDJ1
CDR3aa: CACDTLNLGDTQTDKLIF

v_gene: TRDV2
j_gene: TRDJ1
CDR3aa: CACDTVLGDPFPYTDKLIF

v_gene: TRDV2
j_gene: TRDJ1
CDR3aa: CACDILGDTQTDKLIF

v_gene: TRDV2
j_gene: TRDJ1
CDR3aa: CACELLGGGSDKLIF

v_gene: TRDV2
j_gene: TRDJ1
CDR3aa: CACDILGGSDKLIF

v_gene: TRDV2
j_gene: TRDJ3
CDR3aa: CACDTLDPVSSWDTRQRFF

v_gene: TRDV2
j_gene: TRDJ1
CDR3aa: CACDTGSLLLGAPVPDKLIF

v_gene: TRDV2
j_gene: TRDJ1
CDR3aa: CACLLLGDTRTDKLIF

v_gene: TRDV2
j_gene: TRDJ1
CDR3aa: CACDPLLTDKLIF

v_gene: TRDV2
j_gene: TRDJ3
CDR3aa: CACDTAGGLSSWDTRQMFF

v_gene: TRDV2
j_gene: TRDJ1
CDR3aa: CACDTLGDFGDKLIF

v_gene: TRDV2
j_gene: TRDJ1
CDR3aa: CACDTLNLGDRGDGLIF

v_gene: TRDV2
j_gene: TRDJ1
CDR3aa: CACDPLGRAYTDKLIF

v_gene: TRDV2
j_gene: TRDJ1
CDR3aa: CACDVLGDTSTDKLIF

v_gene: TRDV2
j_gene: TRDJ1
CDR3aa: CACDTGGLGGSTDKLIF

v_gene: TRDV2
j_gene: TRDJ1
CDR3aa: CACDQLGWDTDKLIF

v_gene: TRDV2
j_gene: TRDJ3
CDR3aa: CACDTMAGGSSWDTRQMFF

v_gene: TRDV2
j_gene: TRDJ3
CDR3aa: CACDTTGGYSSWDTRQMFF

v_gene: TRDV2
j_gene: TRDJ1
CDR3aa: CACDTLLGDTRTDKLIF

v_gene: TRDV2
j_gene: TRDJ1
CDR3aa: CACDTLNLGDKGDKLIF

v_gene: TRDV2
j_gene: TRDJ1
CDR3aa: CACDPAGGYDTDKLIF

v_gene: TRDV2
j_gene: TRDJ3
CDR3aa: CACDTFTGGTVSWDTRQMFF

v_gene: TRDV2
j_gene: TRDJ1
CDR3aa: CACDTVLSGLNWGIPYTDKLIF

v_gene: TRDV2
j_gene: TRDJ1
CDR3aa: CACDTVGISADKLIF

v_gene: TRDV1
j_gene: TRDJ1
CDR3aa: CALGIPFLTMHLYWGIPDKLIF

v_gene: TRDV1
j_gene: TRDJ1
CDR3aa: CALGPPSLGIRSGDGVKSIF

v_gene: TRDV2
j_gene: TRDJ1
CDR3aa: CACDTLLPTRGSRPDKLIF

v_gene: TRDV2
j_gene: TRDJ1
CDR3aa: CACDTVSRRVTGGYDTDKLIF

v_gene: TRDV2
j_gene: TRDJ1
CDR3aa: CACDTLNPPILGESDKLIF

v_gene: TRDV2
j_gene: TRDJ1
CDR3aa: CACDSVDWGIRLQYTDKLIF

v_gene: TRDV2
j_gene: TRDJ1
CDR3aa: CACDTLGGEPEDTDKLIF

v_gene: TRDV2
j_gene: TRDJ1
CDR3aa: CACDTLNLGDTRDTDKLIF